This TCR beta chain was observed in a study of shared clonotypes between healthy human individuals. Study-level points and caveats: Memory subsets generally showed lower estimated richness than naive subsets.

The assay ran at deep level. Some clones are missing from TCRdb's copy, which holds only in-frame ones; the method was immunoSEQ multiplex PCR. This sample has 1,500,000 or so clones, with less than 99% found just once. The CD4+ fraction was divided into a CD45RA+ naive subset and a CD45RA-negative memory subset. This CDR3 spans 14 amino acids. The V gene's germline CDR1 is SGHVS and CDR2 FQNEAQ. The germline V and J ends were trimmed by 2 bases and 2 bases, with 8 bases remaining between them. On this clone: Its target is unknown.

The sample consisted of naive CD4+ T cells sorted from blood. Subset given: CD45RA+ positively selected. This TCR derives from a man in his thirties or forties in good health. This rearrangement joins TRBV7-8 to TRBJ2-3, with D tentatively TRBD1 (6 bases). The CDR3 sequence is CASSLRGNTDTQYF. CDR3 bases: TGTGCCAGCAGCTTAAGGGGGAACACAGATACGCAGTATTTT.